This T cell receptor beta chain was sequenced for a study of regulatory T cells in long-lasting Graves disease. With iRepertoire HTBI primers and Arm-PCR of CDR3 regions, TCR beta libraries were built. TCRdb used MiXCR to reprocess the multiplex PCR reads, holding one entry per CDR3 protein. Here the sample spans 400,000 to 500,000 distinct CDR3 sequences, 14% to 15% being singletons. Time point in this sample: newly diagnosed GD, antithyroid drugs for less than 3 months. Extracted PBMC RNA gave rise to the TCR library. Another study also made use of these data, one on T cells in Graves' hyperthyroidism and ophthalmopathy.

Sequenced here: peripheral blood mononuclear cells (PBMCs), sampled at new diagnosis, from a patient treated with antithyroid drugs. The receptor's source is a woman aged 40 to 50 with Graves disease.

The CDR3 protein is CASSHYTTDTQYF. The CDR3 coding sequence is TGTGCCAGCAGTCACTACACCACAGATACGCAGTATTTT. V gene TRBV6-2 or TRBV6-3 combines with J gene TRBJ2-3; no clear D. Germline V CDR1 and CDR2: MNHEY, SVGEGT. This CDR3 comprises 13 residues. Trimming left V 5 bases short and J 2 bases short, with 8 bases between.